The 32 T cell receptor beta chains listed next were all sequenced from one sample in a study of Ad26.COV2.S vaccination and SARS-CoV-2 variants. Treatment of the sample: roughly 20 received Ad26.COV2.S at low or high dose, single or two shots; about 5 received placebo; per-sample allocation not given. Sampling happened 63 days after the first vaccine or placebo injection. The assay was immunoSEQ multiplex PCR, and TCRdb's table has in-frame clones only and misses some. The table records some 250,000 clones, around 87% of them present only once. Sequenced here: peripheral blood, sampled in a trial of Ad26.COV2.S vaccine versus placebo. The source of these receptors is a person aged 18-65 years who received the Ad26.COV2.S COVID-19 vaccine or a placebo.

This chain links TRBV9 with TRBJ1-1; no firm D call. This CDR3 contains 14 residues. The ends were cut back, 0 bases at V and 0 bases at J, with 6 bases in the middle. Germline loops: CDR1 SGDLS, CDR2 YYNGEE. The CDR3 reads CASSVGQMNTEAFF. In nucleotides, the CDR3 is TGTGCCAGCAGCGTAGGTCAAATGAACACTGAAGCTTTCTTT.

This clone was found a few times. The CDR3 loop is CASSLEGAFNEKLFF. CDR3 sequence (DNA): TGTGCCAGCAGCTTAGAAGGGGCTTTTAATGAAAAACTGTTTTTT. The V and J genes are TRBV7-8 and TRBJ1-4, with D perhaps TRBD1 (5 bases). Germline CDR1 reads SGHVS; CDR2 reads FQNEAQ. Between the trimmed V and J ends, which lost 1 base and 4 bases, there was a span of 10 bases. The CDR3 runs 15 residues.

Concerning this clone itself: A read error may produce the germline difference seen at one junction end. V and J are TRBV4-3 and TRBJ2-7; tentative D call: TRBD1 (5 bases). Germline CDR1 reads LGHNA; CDR2 reads YSLEER. The CDR3 has 13 residues. CDR3 coding DNA: TGCGCCAGTAGCCCAGGACATTCCTACGAGCAGTACTTC. Translated: CASSPGHSYEQYF.

This clone was counted a single time. V usage is TRBV6-5 and J usage is TRBJ1-1, with D possibly being TRBD1 (6 bases). This CDR3 is 15 amino acids long. Germline V gives CDR1 MNHEY, CDR2 SVGAGI. V was shortened by 7 bases and J by 7 bases, with 22 bases between the two germline ends. The CDR3 nucleotides read TGTGCCAGCACGCCTGCGGACAGAGTCTTAAATGAAGCTTTCTTT. Its protein is CASTPADRVLNEAFF.

The V and J genes are TRBV28 and TRBJ1-4; 8 positions agree with TRBD1. The germline V gene encodes CDR1 MDHEN and CDR2 SYDVKM. J gave up 6 bases and V 4 bases, and 7 bases lay outside the gene matches. This CDR3 has 15 residues. In nucleotides, the CDR3 is TGTGCCAGCAGTTCCTTGGACAGGGTGGATGAAAAACTGTTTTTT. Its protein product is CASSSLDRVDEKLFF.

The chain employs TRBV10-2 and TRBJ1-5; the D is unclear. Germline V gene sequence: CDR1 WSHSY, CDR2 SAAADI. Trimming cost V 2 bases and J 0 bases, with 11 bases left between them. There are 16 residues in the CDR3. CDR3 in DNA: TGCGCCAGCAGTGAGATAGGTACCTATAGCAATCAGCCCCAGCATTTT. This sequence encodes CASSEIGTYSNQPQHF.

The rearrangement uses TRBV6-1 and TRBJ1-6; D remains ambiguous. CDR1 and CDR2 from the germline V gene are MNHNS and SASEGT. V was pared by 1 base and J by 14 bases, with 15 bases between. This CDR3 comprises 14 residues. CDR3 loop: CASSEDLTLGTLHF. As DNA, the CDR3 is TGTGCCAGCAGTGAAGATCTAACACTAGGGACCCTCCACTTT.

This sequence joins TRBV28 and TRBJ2-1; 11 bases align to TRBD2. V lost 4 bases to trimming and J lost 7 bases; unmatched junction nucleotides: 6. CDR3 length: 15 residues. The germline V gene encodes CDR1 MDHEN and CDR2 SYDVKM. The CDR3 region has the DNA TGTGCCAGCAGTTGGCTAGCGGGGGGAGGGAATGAGCAGTTCTTC. This sequence encodes CASSWLAGGGNEQFF.

This clone was observed a single time. The V call is TRBV2, the J call TRBJ1-1, with D tentatively TRBD1 (5 bases). The CDR3 is made up of 15 amino acids. V dropped 6 bases and J dropped 3 bases, with 17 bases sitting between them. Per the germline V gene, CDR1 is SNHLY and CDR2 is FYNNEI. CDR3 sequence (DNA): TGTGCCAGCAGGACAGATACCCGGAGGGACACTGAAGCTTTCTTT. Protein sequence: CASRTDTRRDTEAFF.

The chain is built from TRBV19 and TRBJ1-5; tentative D call: TRBD1 (5 bases). The length of the CDR3 is 12 residues. The germline V and J ends were trimmed by 6 bases and 8 bases, with 11 bases remaining between them. The germline gives CDR1 LNHDA, CDR2 SQIVND (reference sequence). The CDR3 sequence: CASSGTGKPQHF. DNA of the CDR3: TGTGCCAGTAGCGGGACTGGGAAGCCCCAGCATTTT.

This rearrangement joins TRBV6-2 or TRBV6-3 to TRBJ2-5, with D possibly TRBD1 on 6 matching bases. CDR3 size: 15 residues. With 0 bases removed from V and 5 bases from J, the gap between germline ends came to 13 bases. Germline V gene lookup returns CDR1 MNHEY and CDR2 SVGEGT. CDR3 residues: CASSYSQGHWETQYF. For the CDR3, the DNA is TGTGCCAGCAGTTACTCACAGGGCCACTGGGAGACCCAGTACTTC.

V and J are TRBV5-8 and TRBJ2-1; 8 positions match TRBD2. With 4 bases clipped from V and 5 bases from J, the junction kept 8 bases outside the gene matches. The germline V gene has CDR1 SGHTS and CDR2 YDEGEE. There are 15 residues in the CDR3. The CDR3 DNA follows: TGTGCCAGCAGCCCGACGGGGACTAGACACAATGAGCAGTTCTTC. This codes for CASSPTGTRHNEQFF.

The V and J genes are TRBV6-1 and TRBJ2-5; 8 bases map to TRBD1. V lost 4 bases and J lost 4; bases outside the gene matches: 11. Germline-derived CDR1 and CDR2 are MNHNS and SASEGT. This CDR3 has 16 amino acids. This CDR3 reads CASSAPTGVGLETQYF. Here the CDR3 DNA reads TGTGCCAGCAGTGCCCCGACAGGGGTCGGTTTAGAGACCCAGTACTTC.

This clone was detected only once. Here the CDR3 DNA reads TGTGCCAGCAGCGTAGGGGGACAGGGGATTGGCTACACCTTC. Translating gives CASSVGGQGIGYTF. The chain is built from TRBV9 and TRBJ1-2; 10 positions agree with TRBD1. The CDR3 is 14 residues long. Germline V gives CDR1 SGDLS, CDR2 YYNGEE. V was pared by 0 bases and J by 7 bases, with 3 bases of the junction left unmatched. The entire variable domain, with the rest obtained from reference TRBV9 and TRBJ1-2, is as follows: DSGVTQTPKHLITATGQRVTLRCSPRSGDLSVYWYQQSLDQGLQFLIQYYNGEERAKGNILERFSAQQFPDLHSELNLSSLELGDSALYFCASSVGGQGIGYTFGSGTRLTVV.

This clone has more than one count but fewer than ten. The V and J genes are TRBV5-6 and TRBJ2-1, with 7 positions matching TRBD1. The CDR3 is 13 residues long. The germline gives CDR1 SGHDT, CDR2 YYEEEE. Germline trimming cut 0 bases from V and 10 bases from J; bases unmatched to any gene: 4. This chain's CDR3 is CASSLADRTEQFF. The DNA of the CDR3 is TGTGCCAGCAGCTTGGCGGACAGGACCGAGCAGTTCTTC.

This sequence joins TRBV28 and TRBJ2-7; TRBD1 agrees at 8 bases. Germline lookup yields CDR1 MDHEN and CDR2 SYDVKM. V shed 2 bases, J shed 3 bases, and the junction held 3 bases outside the gene matches. The CDR3 extends over 14 amino acids. Here the CDR3 reads CASSLRQGNYEQYF. DNA for the CDR3: TGTGCCAGCAGTTTACGACAGGGGAACTACGAGCAGTACTTC.

The CDR3 coding sequence is TGTGCCAGCAGATCGATGGGACAGGGGTACCAAGAGACCCAGTACTTC. It translates to CASRSMGQGYQETQYF. The gene calls are TRBV5-6 and TRBJ2-5; 10 bases match TRBD1. Germline V gene lookup returns CDR1 SGHDT and CDR2 YYEEEE. The CDR3 is 16 amino acids. The J segment lost 0 bases and the V segment lost 5 bases, leaving 7 bases of the junction unmatched. Full variable domain (outside the CDR3, taken from reference TRBV5-6 and TRBJ2-5): DAGVTQSPTHLIKTRGQQVTLRCSPKSGHDTVSWYQQALGQGPQFIFQYYEEEERQRGNFPDRFSGHQFPNYSSELNVNALLLGDSALYLCASRSMGQGYQETQYFGPGTRLLVL.

V is TRBV14 and J is TRBJ2-7; D might be TRBD1 (5 bases). Germline values: CDR1 SGHDN, CDR2 FVKESK. Deletions cut 1 base from V and 5 bases from J, with 12 bases between. CDR3 length: 14 amino acids. The CDR3 loop reads CASSQVDQGDEQYF. The DNA of the CDR3 is TGTGCCAGCAGCCAAGTCGACCAGGGCGACGAGCAGTACTTC. Using reference TRBV14 and TRBJ2-7 for the parts outside the CDR3, the full variable domain is EAGVTQFPSHSVIEKGQTVTLRCDPISGHDNLYWYRRVMGKEIKFLLHFVKESKQDESGMPNNRFLAERTGGTYSTLKVQPAELEDSGVYFCASSQVDQGDEQYFGPGTRLTVT.

V gene TRBV27 combines with J gene TRBJ2-7; maybe TRBD2 (6 bases). Trimming cost V 5 bases and J 0 bases, with 20 bases left between them. Germline CDR1 is MNHEY and CDR2 is SMNVEV (reference sequence). This CDR3 contains 17 residues. CDR3 in amino acids: CASSPPSAAEGSYEQYF. The CDR3 DNA reads TGTGCCAGCAGTCCCCCATCGGCGGCGGAGGGCTCCTACGAGCAGTACTTC.

The chain joins TRBV6-2 or TRBV6-3 to TRBJ2-7, with TRBD1 matching 9 bases. The germline V gene has CDR1 MNHEY and CDR2 SVGEGT. The CDR3 is 15 residues long. V shed 5 bases and J 2 bases; nucleotides not matched to a gene: 7. The CDR3 reads CASSDMGQGTYEQYF. The CDR3 DNA is TGTGCCAGCAGTGACATGGGACAGGGAACCTACGAGCAGTACTTC.

DNA for the CDR3: TGTGCCAGCAGCCTCACGGGGGGCAGTCAAGAGACCCAGTACTTC. Translating it yields CASSLTGGSQETQYF. This chain joins TRBV11-1 and TRBJ2-5, with D perhaps TRBD2 (7 bases). CDR1 and CDR2 from the germline V gene are SGHAT and FQDESV (reference sequence). The CDR3 covers 15 residues. V lost 5 bases, J lost 2 bases, and 15 bases lay in between.

This sequence joins TRBV19 and TRBJ2-7, with 8 bases lining up with TRBD2. This CDR3 is built from 14 residues. J gave up 0 bases and V 3 bases, and 1 base lay outside the gene matches. CDR1 and CDR2 (germline): LNHDA, SQIVND (reference sequence). CDR3 coding DNA: TGTGCCAGTAGTATTGGGACTAGCTCCTACGAGCAGTACTTC. It yields the protein CASSIGTSSYEQYF.

This clone came up once. The gene calls are TRBV10-3 and TRBJ2-3, with a tentative D call TRBD2 (7 bases). Trimming shortened V by 5 bases and J by 2 bases, and 17 bases separated the two germline ends. The length of the CDR3 is 16 residues. The germline gives CDR1 ENHRY, CDR2 SYGVKD. The CDR3 DNA is TGTGCCATCAGTAACGCGGGGGCCCGAAACACAGATACGCAGTATTTT. Translated: CAISNAGARNTDTQYF.

Only one count was recorded for this clone. The V gene is TRBV4-3, the J gene TRBJ2-1, with 13 positions matching TRBD2. V trimming: 4 bases; J trimming: 8 bases; junction bases outside the gene matches: 23. CDR1 and CDR2 from the germline V gene are LGHNA and YSLEER. The CDR3 extends over 21 amino acids. CDR3 in DNA: TGCGCCAGCAGCCGACAACCCGGGACTAGCGGGACTTGGGCGCGCGTGGATGAGCAGTTCTTC. Translation: CASSRQPGTSGTWARVDEQFF.

The chain has TRBV19 and TRBJ2-2; TRBD1 is a possible D gene (7 bases). Germline assignment: CDR1 LNHDA and CDR2 SQIVND (reference sequence). CDR3 length: 17 amino acids. The V and J ends lost 4 bases and 0 bases respectively, with 15 bases between them. Written as DNA, the CDR3 is TGTGCCAGTAGTACCAATACAGGGGAGGCGAACACCGGGGAGCTGTTTTTT. Translated: CASSTNTGEANTGELFF.

The rearrangement joins TRBV27 to TRBJ2-7, with 9 bases aligning to TRBD2. Trimming at V came to 3 bases and at J to 5 bases, leaving 11 bases not matched to a gene. The CDR3 extends over 16 amino acids. Germline loops: CDR1 MNHEY, CDR2 SMNVEV (reference sequence). The CDR3 region is CASSFSQLAGRNEQYF. Written as DNA, the CDR3 is TGTGCCAGCAGTTTCTCCCAACTAGCGGGTAGGAACGAGCAGTACTTC.

The table lists this clone with a count of one. The chain joins TRBV7-8 to TRBJ2-5, with TRBD2 as a possible D gene (6 bases). Germline CDR1 is SGHVS and CDR2 is FQNEAQ. The CDR3 length is 14 residues. V lost 3 bases and J lost 5, with 13 bases in between. As DNA, the CDR3 is TGTGCCAGCAGCTTCTCTAGCGTGCGGGAGACCCAGTACTTC. This encodes CASSFSSVRETQYF.

This clone occurred a few times. The chain is built from TRBV30 and TRBJ1-5, with no clear D. Trimming took 2 bases from V and 1 from J, leaving 12 bases between them. CDR1 and CDR2 (germline): GTSNPN, SVGIG (reference sequence). The CDR3 loop spans 15 amino acids. The CDR3 nucleotides read TGTGCCTGGAGTAAAGGGATTGTCAGCAATCAGCCCCAGCATTTT. Translating gives CAWSKGIVSNQPQHF.

The chain employs TRBV5-1 and TRBJ1-1, with D possibly being TRBD1 (5 bases). The CDR3 length is 15 residues. The V gene's germline CDR1 is SGHRS and CDR2 YFSETQ. Trimming took off 4 bases at V and 1 base at J, with 14 bases between the two ends. The CDR3 here is CASSPGNSGNTEAFF. CDR3 nucleotide sequence: TGCGCCAGCAGCCCAGGGAACAGTGGGAACACTGAAGCTTTCTTT.

As to this clone: One end of the junction does not line up with germline, which may come from a read error. The rearrangement links TRBV28 to TRBJ2-7; D remains ambiguous. The CDR3 contains 12 residues. Germline loops: CDR1 MDHEN, CDR2 SYDVKM. CDR3 DNA sequence: TGTGCCAGCAGTTTTGGCTCCTCCGAGCAGTACTTC. This translates into CASSFGSSEQYF.

This clone occurred once. The chain links TRBV18 to TRBJ1-5; TRBD1 matches 10 bases. The CDR3 spans 16 residues. Trimming took 0 bases from V and 4 from J; bases not matched to a gene: 3. Germline V gene sequence: CDR1 KGHSH, CDR2 LQKENI. CDR3 nucleotides: TGTGCCAGCTCACCACCCGGACAGGGGGGTAATCAGCCCCAGCATTTT. This codes for CASSPPGQGGNQPQHF. Full variable domain (rest looked up from reference TRBV18 and TRBJ1-5): NAGVMQNPRHLVRRRGQEARLRCSPMKGHSHVYWYRQLPEEGLKFMVYLQKENIIDESGMPKERFSAEFPKEGPSILRIQQVVRGDSAAYFCASSPPGQGGNQPQHFGDGTRLSIL.

The rearrangement joins TRBV9 to TRBJ2-3, with 11 bases aligning to TRBD2. The CDR3 consists of 16 residues. Germline V gene lookup returns CDR1 SGDLS and CDR2 YYNGEE. V shed 0 bases, J shed 2 bases, and the junction held 2 bases outside the gene matches. CDR3 protein: CASSVGLAGITDTQYF. In DNA form, the CDR3 reads TGTGCCAGCAGCGTAGGACTAGCGGGGATCACAGATACGCAGTATTTT.